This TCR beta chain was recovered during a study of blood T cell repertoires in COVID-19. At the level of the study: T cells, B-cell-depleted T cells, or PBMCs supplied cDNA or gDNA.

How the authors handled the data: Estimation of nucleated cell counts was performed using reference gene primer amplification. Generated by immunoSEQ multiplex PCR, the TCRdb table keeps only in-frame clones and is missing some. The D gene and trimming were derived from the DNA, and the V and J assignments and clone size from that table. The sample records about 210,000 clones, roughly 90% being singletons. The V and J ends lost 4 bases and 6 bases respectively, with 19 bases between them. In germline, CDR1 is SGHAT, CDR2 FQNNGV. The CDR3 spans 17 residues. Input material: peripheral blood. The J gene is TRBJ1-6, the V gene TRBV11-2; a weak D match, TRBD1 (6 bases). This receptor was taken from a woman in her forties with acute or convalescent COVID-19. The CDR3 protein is CASSSLGAGIGNSPLHF. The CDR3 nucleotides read TGTGCCAGCAGCTCCCTGGGGGCGGGTATAGGTAATTCACCCCTCCACTTT.